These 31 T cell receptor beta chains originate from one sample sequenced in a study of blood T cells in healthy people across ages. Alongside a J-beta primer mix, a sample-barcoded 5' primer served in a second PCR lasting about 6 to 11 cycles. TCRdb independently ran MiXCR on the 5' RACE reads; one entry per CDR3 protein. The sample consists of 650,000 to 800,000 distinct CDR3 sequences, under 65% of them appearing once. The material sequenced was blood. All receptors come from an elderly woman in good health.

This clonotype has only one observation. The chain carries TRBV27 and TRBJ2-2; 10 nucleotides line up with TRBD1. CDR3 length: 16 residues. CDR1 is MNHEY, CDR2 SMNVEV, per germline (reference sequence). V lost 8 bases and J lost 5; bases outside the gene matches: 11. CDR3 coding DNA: TGTGCCAGCGCTTACCATGCGGGACAGGGGACCGGGGAGCTGTTTTTT. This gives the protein CASAYHAGQGTGELFF.

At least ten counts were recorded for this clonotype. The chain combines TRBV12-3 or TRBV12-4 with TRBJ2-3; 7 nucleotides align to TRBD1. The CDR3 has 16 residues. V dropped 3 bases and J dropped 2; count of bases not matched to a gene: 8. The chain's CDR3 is CASSFRQGSSTDTQYF. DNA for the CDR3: TGTGCCAGCAGTTTCCGACAGGGTTCCTCCACAGATACGCAGTATTTT.

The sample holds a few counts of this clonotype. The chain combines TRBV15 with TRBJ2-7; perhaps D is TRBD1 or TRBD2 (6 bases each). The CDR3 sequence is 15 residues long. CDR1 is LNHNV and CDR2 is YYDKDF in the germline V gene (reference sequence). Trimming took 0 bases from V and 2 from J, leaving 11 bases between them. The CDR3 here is CATSRDRGQTYEQYF. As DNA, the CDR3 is TGTGCCACCAGCAGAGATCGGGGGCAGACCTACGAGCAGTACTTC.

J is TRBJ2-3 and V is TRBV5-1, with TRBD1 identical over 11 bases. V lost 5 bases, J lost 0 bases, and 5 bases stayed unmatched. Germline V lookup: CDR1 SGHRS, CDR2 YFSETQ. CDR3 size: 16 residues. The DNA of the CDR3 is TGCGCCAGCAGTTACGGACAGGGGGCGAGCACAGATACGCAGTATTTT. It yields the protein CASSYGQGASTDTQYF.

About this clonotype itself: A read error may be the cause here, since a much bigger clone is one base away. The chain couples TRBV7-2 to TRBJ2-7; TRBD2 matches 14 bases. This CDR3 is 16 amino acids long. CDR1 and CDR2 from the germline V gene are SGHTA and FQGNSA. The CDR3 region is CAGSLEGTSGRYEQYF. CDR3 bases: TGTGCCGGCAGCTTAGAGGGGACTAGCGGGAGATACGAGCAGTACTTC.

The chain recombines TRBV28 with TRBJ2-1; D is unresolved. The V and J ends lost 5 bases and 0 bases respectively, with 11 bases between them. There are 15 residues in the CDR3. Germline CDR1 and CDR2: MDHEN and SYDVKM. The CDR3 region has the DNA TGTGCCAGCAGTGCGGTCTCAAGCTCCTACAATGAGCAGTTCTTC. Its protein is CASSAVSSSYNEQFF.

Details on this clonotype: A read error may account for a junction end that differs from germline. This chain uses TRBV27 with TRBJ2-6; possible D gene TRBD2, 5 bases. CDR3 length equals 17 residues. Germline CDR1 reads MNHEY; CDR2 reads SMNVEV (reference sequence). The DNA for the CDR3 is TGTGCCAGCAGCTTATCGCGGGCAGCCTCTGGGGCCAACGTCCTGACTTTC. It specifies CASSLSRAASGANVLTF.

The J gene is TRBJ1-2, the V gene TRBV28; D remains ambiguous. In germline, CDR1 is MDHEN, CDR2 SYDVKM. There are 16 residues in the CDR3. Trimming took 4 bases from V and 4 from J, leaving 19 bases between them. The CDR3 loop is CASSSFGEGQVYGYTF. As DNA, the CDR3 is TGTGCCAGCAGTTCGTTTGGTGAGGGCCAGGTCTATGGCTACACCTTC.

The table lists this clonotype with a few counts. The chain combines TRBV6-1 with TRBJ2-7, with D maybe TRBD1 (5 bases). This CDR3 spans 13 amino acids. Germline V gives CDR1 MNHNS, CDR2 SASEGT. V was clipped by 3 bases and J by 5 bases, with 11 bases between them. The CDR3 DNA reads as TGTGCCAGCAGTGACCTGACAGTCCACGAGCAGTACTTC. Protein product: CASSDLTVHEQYF.

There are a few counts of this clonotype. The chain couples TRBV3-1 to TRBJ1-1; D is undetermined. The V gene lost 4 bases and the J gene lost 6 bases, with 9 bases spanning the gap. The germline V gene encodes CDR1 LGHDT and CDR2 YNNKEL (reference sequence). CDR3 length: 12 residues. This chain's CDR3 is CASSLPRAEAFF. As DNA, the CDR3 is TGTGCCAGCAGCCTTCCCCGGGCTGAAGCTTTCTTT.

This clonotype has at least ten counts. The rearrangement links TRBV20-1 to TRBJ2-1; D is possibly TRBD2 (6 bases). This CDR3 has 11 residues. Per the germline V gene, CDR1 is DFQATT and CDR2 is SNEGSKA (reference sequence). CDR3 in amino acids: CRGLGGTDGFF. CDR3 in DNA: TGCAGAGGCCTTGGCGGGACTGACGGGTTCTTC.

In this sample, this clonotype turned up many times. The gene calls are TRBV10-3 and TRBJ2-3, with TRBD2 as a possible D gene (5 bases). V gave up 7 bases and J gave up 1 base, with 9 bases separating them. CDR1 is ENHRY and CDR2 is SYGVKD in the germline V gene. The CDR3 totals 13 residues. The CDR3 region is CAITGEGTDTQYF. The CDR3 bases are TGTGCCATCACCGGGGAAGGCACAGATACGCAGTATTTT.

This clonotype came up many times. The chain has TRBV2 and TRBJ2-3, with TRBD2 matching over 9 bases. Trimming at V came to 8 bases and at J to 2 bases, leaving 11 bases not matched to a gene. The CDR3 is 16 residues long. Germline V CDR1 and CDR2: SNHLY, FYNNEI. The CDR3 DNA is TGTGCCAGCGTGGGGGGCCCTAGCGGGAACACAGATACGCAGTATTTT. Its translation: CASVGGPSGNTDTQYF.

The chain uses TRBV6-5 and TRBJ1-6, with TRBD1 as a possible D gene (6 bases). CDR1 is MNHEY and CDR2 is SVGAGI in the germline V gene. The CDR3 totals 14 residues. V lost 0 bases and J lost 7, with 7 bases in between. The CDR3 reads CASSYSGGNSPLHF. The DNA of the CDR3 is TGTGCCAGCAGTTACTCAGGGGGAAATTCACCCCTCCACTTT.

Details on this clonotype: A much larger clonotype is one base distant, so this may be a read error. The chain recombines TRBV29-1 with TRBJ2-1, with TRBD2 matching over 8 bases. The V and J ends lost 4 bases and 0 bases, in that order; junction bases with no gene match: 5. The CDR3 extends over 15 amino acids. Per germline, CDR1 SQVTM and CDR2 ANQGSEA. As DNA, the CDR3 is TGCAGCGTTGTTTTAGCGGGAAGCTCCTACAATGAGCAGTTCTTC. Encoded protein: CSVVLAGSSYNEQFF.

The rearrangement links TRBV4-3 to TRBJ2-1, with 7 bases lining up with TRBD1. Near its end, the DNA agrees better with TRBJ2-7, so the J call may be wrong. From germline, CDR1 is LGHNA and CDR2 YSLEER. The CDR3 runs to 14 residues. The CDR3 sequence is CASSQDRKGAEQYF. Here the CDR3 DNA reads TGCGCCAGCAGCCAAGATCGGAAGGGGGCCGAGCAGTACTTC.

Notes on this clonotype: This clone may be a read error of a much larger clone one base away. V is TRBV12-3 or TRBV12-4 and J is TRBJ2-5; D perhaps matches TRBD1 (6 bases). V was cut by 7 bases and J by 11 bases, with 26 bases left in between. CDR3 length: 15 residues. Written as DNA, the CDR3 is TGTGCCAGCATCCCTCAGGGGACATACTACAATGAGCAGTACTTC. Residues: CASIPQGTYYNEQYF.

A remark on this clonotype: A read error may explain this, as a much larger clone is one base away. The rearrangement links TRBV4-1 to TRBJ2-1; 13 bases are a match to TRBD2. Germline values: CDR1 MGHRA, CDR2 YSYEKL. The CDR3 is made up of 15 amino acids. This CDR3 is CASGQLAGGVYEQFF. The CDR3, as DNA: TGCGCCAGCGGCCAACTAGCGGGAGGGGTTTATGAGCAGTTCTTC.

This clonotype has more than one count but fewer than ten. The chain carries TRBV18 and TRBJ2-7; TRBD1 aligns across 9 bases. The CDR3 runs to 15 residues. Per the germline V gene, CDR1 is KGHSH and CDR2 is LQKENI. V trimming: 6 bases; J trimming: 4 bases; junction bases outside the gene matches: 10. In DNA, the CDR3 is TGTGCCAGCTCCCGGGGACAGGGTGCTCTATACGAGCAGTACTTC. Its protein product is CASSRGQGALYEQYF. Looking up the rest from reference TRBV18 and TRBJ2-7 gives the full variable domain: NAGVMQNPRHLVRRRGQEARLRCSPMKGHSHVYWYRQLPEEGLKFMVYLQKENIIDESGMPKERFSAEFPKEGPSILRIQQVVRGDSAAYFCASSRGQGALYEQYFGPGTRLTVT.

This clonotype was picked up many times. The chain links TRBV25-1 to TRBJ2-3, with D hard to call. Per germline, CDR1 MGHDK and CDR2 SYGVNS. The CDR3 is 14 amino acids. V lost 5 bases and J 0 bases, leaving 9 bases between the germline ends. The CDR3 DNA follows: TGTGCCAGCAGTTTCCCCGGAAGCACAGATACGCAGTATTTT. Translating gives CASSFPGSTDTQYF.

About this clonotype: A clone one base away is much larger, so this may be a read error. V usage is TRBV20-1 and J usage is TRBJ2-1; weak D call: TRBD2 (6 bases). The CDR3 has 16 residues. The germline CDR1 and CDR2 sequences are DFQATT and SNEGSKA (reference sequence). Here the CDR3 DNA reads TGCAGTGCTAGAGATATGACTAGGCGAGAAAACAATGGGCAGTTCTTC. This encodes CSARDMTRRENNGQFF.

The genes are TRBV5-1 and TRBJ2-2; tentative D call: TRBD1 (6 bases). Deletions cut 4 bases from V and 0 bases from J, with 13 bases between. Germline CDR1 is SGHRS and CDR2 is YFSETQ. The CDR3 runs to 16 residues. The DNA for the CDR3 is TGCGCCAGCAGCGGAACAGGGTGGACGAACACCGGGGAGCTGTTTTTT. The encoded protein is CASSGTGWTNTGELFF.

CDR3 coding DNA: TGTGCCAGCACCTTAATCCCCGGGACAATGAATCAGCCCCAGCATTTT. This encodes CASTLIPGTMNQPQHF. The rearrangement links TRBV28 to TRBJ1-5, with D possibly matching TRBD1 (6 bases). Between the trimmed V and J ends, which lost 7 bases and 4 bases, there was a span of 20 bases. CDR1 and CDR2 from the germline V gene are MDHEN and SYDVKM. The CDR3 consists of 16 residues. The entire variable domain, with the rest obtained from reference TRBV28 and TRBJ1-5, is as follows: DVKVTQSSRYLVKRTGEKVFLECVQDMDHENMFWYRQDPGLGLRLIYFSYDVKMKEKGDIPEGYSVSREKKERFSLILESASTNQTSMYLCASTLIPGTMNQPQHFGDGTRLSIL.

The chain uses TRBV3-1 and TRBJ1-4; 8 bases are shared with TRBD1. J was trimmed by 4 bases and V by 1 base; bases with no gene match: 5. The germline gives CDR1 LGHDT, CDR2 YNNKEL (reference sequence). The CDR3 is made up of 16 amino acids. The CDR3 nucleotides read TGTGCCAGCAGCCAAGTCTCAACAGGGGGTAATGAAAAACTGTTTTTT. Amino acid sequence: CASSQVSTGGNEKLFF.

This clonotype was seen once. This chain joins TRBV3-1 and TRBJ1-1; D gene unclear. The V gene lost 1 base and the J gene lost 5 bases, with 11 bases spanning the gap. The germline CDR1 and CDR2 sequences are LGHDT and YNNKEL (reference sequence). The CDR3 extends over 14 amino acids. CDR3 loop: CASSQAGAETEAFF. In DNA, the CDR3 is TGTGCCAGCAGCCAAGCAGGAGCGGAGACTGAAGCTTTCTTT.

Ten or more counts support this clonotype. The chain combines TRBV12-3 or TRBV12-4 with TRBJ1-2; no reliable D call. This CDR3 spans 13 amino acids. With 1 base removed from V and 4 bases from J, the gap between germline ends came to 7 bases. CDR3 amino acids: CASSLGRTYGYTF. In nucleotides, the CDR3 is TGTGCCAGCAGTTTAGGGCGGACCTATGGCTACACCTTC.

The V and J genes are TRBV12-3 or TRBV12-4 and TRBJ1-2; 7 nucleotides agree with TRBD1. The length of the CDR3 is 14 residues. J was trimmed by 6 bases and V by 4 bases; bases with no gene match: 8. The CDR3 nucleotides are TGTGCCAGCAGTTCTCGACAGGGAGGTGATGGCTACACCTTC. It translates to CASSSRQGGDGYTF.

CDR3 protein: CASSVTGTGVYEQYF. In nucleotides, the CDR3 is TGTGCCAGCAGCGTGACCGGGACAGGGGTCTACGAGCAGTACTTC. The chain joins TRBV9 to TRBJ2-7; 10 positions agree with TRBD1. V dropped 2 bases and J dropped 3; count of bases not matched to a gene: 5. The V gene's germline CDR1 is SGDLS and CDR2 YYNGEE. The CDR3 loop spans 15 amino acids.

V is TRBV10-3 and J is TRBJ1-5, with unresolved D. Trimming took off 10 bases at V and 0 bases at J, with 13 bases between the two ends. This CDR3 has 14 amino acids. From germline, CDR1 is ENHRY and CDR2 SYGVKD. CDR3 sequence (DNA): TGTGCCACCAAAGCCCAGATTAGCAATCAGCCCCAGCATTTT. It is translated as CATKAQISNQPQHF.

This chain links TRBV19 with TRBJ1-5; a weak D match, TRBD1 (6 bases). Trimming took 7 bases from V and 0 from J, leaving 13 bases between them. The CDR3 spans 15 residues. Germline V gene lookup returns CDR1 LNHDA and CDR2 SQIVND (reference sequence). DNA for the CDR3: TGTGCCAGTAACCTAGGGGGTGATAGCAATCAGCCCCAGCATTTT. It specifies CASNLGGDSNQPQHF.

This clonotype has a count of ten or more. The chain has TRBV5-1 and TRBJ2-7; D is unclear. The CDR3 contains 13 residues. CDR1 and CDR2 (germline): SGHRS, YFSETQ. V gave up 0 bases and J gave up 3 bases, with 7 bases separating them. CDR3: CASSLDRHYEQYF. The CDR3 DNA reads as TGCGCCAGCAGCTTGGACCGACACTACGAGCAGTACTTC.